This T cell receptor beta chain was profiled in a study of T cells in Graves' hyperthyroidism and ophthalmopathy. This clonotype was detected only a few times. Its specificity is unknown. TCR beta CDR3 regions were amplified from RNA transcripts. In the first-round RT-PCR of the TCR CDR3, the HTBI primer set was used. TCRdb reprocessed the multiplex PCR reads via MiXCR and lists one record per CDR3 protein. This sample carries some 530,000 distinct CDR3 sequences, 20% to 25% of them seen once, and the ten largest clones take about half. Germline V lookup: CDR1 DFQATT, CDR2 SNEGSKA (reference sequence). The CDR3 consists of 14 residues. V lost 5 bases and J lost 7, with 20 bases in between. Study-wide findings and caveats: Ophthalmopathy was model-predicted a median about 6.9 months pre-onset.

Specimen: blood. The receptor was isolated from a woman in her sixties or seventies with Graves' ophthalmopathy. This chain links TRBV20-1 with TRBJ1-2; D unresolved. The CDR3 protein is CSAGSRRSTGGYTF. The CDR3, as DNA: TGCAGTGCTGGCTCACGGCGCAGTACTGGTGGCTACACCTTC.